Below, one TCR beta chain is given with its context. Its cognate antigen is unknown. This specimen belongs to a study of STAT5B mutations in CD4+ large granular lymphocyte leukemia. The study, taken as a whole, reports: Top patient clones used TRBV06 genes more often: 8/27 versus 2/35 in controls. Higher CD4+ than CD8+ T-LGLL clonality might reflect small sample size. CD4-sorted patient repertoires seemed more clonal than healthy CD4+ repertoires.

This CDR3 is 12 amino acids long. Germline V lookup: CDR1 SGHDN, CDR2 FVKESK. V was shortened by 3 bases and J by 2 bases, with 4 bases between the two germline ends. The survey-level immunoSEQ assay was used. Assay used: immunoSEQ multiplex PCR; TCRdb lists only in-frame clones, some missing. Of roughly 32,000 clones listed, less than 75% are singletons. The sample consisted of CD4+ T cells from blood buffy coats. The V call is TRBV14, the J call TRBJ2-5; D is uncertain. This clonotype originated in a human donor in good health. The CDR3 nucleotides are TGTGCCAGCAGCCATCTACAAGAGACCCAGTACTTC. As protein: CASSHLQETQYF. Combining the CDR3 with reference TRBV14 and TRBJ2-5 gives the whole variable domain EAGVTQFPSHSVIEKGQTVTLRCDPISGHDNLYWYRRVMGKEIKFLLHFVKESKQDESGMPNNRFLAERTGGTYSTLKVQPAELEDSGVYFCASSHLQETQYFGPGTRLLVL.